This T cell receptor beta chain was retrieved from a study of T cells expressing NK-cell markers. As regards this clonotype: The antigen remains unidentified.

General study results and limits: For a handful of donors, the dominant NKG2C+ clonotypes made up roughly 1.0-7.0% of their CD8+ T cells. These same clonotypes (in several donors) also led the CD3+CD56-NKG2C+ fraction.

The V gene's germline CDR1 is SQVTM and CDR2 ANQGSEA. There are 14 residues in the CDR3. What made the TCR beta cDNA was 5'RACE template switching with UMIs. TCRdb re-called the 5' RACE reads and shows each CDR3 protein once, DNA omitted. The sample has 550,000 to 600,000 distinct CDR3 sequences. This clonotype originated in a man aged 18 to 29 in good health. Sequenced material: blood T cells: a sorted CD56 or NKG2C T cell subset, CD4+ or CD8+ T cells, or bulk PBMC T cells (not recorded which). The chain joins TRBV29-1 to TRBJ2-7; TCRdb's D call of TRBD1 is untestable without DNA. This CDR3 reads CSVITPGTAYEQYF.